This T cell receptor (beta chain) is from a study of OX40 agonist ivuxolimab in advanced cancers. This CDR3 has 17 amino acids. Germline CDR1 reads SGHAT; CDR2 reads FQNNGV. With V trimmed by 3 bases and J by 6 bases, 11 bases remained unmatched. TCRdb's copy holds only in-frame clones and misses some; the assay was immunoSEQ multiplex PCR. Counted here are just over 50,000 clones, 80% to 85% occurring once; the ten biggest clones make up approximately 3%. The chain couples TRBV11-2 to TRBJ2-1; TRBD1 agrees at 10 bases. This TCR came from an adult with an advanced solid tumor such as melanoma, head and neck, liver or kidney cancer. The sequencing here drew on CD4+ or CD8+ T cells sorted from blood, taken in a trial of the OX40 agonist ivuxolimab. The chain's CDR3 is CASSFRTDRGPGNEQFF. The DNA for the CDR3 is TGTGCCAGCAGCTTCCGGACCGACAGGGGGCCGGGCAATGAGCAGTTCTTC.